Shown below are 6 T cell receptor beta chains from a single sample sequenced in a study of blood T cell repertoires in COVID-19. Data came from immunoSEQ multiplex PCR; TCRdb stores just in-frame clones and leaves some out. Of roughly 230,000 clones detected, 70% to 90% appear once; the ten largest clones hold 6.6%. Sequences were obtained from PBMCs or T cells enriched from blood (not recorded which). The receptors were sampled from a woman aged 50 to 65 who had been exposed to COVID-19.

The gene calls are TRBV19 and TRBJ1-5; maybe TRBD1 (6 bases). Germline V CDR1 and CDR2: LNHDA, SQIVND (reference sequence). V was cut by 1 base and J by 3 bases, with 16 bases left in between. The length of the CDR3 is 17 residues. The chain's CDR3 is CASSIGPGEGYNQPQHF. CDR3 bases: TGTGCCAGTAGTATAGGGCCAGGGGAGGGTTACAATCAGCCCCAGCATTTT.

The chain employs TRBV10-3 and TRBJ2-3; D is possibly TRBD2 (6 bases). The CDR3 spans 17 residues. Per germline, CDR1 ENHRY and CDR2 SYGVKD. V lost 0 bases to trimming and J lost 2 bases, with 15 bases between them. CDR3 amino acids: CAISESVGGTHTDTQYF. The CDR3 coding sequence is TGTGCCATCAGTGAGTCGGTTGGAGGGACCCACACAGATACGCAGTATTTT.

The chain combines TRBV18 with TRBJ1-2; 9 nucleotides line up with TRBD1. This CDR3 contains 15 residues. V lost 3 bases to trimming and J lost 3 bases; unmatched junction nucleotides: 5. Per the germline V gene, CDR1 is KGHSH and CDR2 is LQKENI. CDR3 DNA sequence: TGTGCCAGCTCACCGGGGACAGGGAAACACTATGGCTACACCTTC. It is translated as CASSPGTGKHYGYTF.

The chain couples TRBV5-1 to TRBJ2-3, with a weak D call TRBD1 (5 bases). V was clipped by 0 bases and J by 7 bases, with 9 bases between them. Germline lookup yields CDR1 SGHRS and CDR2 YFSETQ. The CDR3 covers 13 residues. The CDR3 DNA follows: TGCGCCAGCAGCTTGGCTAAGGGGAATACGCAGTATTTT. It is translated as CASSLAKGNTQYF.

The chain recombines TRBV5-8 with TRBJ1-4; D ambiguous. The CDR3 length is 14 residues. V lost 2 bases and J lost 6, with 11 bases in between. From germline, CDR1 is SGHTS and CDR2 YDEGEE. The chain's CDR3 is CASSFPVRDEKLFF. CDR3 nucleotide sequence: TGTGCCAGCAGCTTCCCCGTGAGGGATGAAAAACTGTTTTTT.

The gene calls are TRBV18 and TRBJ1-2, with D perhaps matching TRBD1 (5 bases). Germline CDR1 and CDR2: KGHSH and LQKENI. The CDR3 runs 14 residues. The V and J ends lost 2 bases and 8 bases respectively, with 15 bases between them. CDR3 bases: TGTGCCAGCTCACCAGGGGCGCTTATCGGCGGCTACACCTTC. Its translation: CASSPGALIGGYTF.